The 12 T cell receptor beta chains reported below all come from one sample, sequenced in a study of Ad26.COV2.S vaccination and SARS-CoV-2 variants. Repertoires were generated with immunoSEQ multiplex PCR, while TCRdb's copy carries only in-frame clones and drops some. This sample has around 370,000 clones, with roughly 85% found just once. Indicated treatment: over 15 received Ad26.COV2.S at low or high dose, single or two shots; 5 received placebo; per-sample allocation not given. Samples came from day 63 after the first vaccine or placebo injection. Sequences were derived from peripheral blood, sampled in a trial of Ad26.COV2.S vaccine versus placebo. These receptors were taken from a person between 18 and 59 years old who received the Ad26.COV2.S COVID-19 vaccine or a placebo.

This sequence joins TRBV7-9 and TRBJ2-1, with D perhaps matching TRBD1 or TRBD2 (5 bases each). Deletions cut 5 bases from V and 11 bases from J, with 16 bases between. The CDR3 runs to 13 residues. Germline CDR1 is SEHNR and CDR2 is FQNEAQ (reference sequence). CDR3 residues: CASSLRGPDKQFF. In nucleotides, the CDR3 is TGTGCCAGCAGCCTCCGAGGGCCGGACAAGCAGTTCTTC.

With respect to this clone: Other DNA sequences in the sample encode the same CDR3. The V gene is TRBV5-1, the J gene TRBJ1-4; D is unresolved. This CDR3 spans 15 amino acids. V lost 4 bases and J lost 2, with 12 bases in between. Per the germline V gene, CDR1 is SGHRS and CDR2 is YFSETQ. CDR3 in amino acids: CASSPSGQTNEKLFF. The CDR3 DNA follows: TGCGCCAGCAGCCCCTCGGGTCAGACTAATGAAAAACTGTTTTTT.

This chain connects TRBV7-9 to TRBJ1-3; no clear D. Deletions cut 2 bases from V and 3 bases from J, with 11 bases between. Germline V gives CDR1 SEHNR, CDR2 FQNEAQ (reference sequence). The CDR3 consists of 15 residues. CDR3 sequence reads: CASSLRQADGNTIYF. DNA for the CDR3: TGTGCCAGCAGCTTAAGGCAGGCTGATGGAAACACCATATATTTT.

The V gene is TRBV5-1, the J gene TRBJ2-1; D perhaps matches TRBD2 (6 bases). Germline V CDR1 and CDR2: SGHRS, YFSETQ. The CDR3 is 14 amino acids. Deletions cut 3 bases from V and 5 bases from J, with 12 bases between. For the CDR3, the DNA is TGCGCCAGCAGCTCCACTAGCTCAGACAATGAGCAGTTCTTC. Translation: CASSSTSSDNEQFF.

The DNA of the CDR3 is TGTGCCAGCAGCTTAGGTGGTAGCGGGCAGTCGGATGAGCAGTTCTTC. It encodes CASSLGGSGQSDEQFF. This sequence joins TRBV7-6 and TRBJ2-1; the match to TRBD2 covers 7 bases. Germline values: CDR1 SGHVS, CDR2 FNYEAQ. The junction had 11 bases not matched to a gene; V was cut back by 1 base and J by 8 bases. CDR3 length: 16 residues.

The gene calls are TRBV20-1 and TRBJ2-3; no clear D. The CDR3 loop spans 11 amino acids. Germline loops: CDR1 DFQATT, CDR2 SNEGSKA (reference sequence). Deletions cut 6 bases from V and 7 bases from J, with 11 bases between. CDR3 in DNA: TGCAGTGCGGAACCGGCAAATACGCAGTATTTT. This sequence encodes CSAEPANTQYF.

This chain links TRBV5-6 with TRBJ1-1; 7 bases agree with TRBD1. V lost 4 bases to trimming and J lost 0 bases; unmatched junction nucleotides: 9. Per germline, CDR1 SGHDT and CDR2 YYEEEE. There are 16 residues in the CDR3. The CDR3 here is CASSPTYRGLNTEAFF. The CDR3, as DNA: TGTGCCAGCAGCCCAACGTACAGGGGCTTGAACACTGAAGCTTTCTTT.

This chain connects TRBV4-1 to TRBJ1-4, with TRBD1 as a possible D gene (5 bases). V was shortened by 4 bases and J by 8 bases, with 14 bases between the two germline ends. CDR3 length equals 14 residues. The germline V gene has CDR1 MGHRA and CDR2 YSYEKL. The CDR3 loop reads CASSRGQGGEKLFF. The DNA for the CDR3 is TGCGCCAGCAGCCGTGGGCAGGGAGGCGAAAAACTGTTTTTT.

The chain is built from TRBV3-1 (or the pseudogene TRBV3-2) and TRBJ2-1, with 11 nucleotides matching TRBD2. From germline, CDR1 is LGHDT and CDR2 YNNKEL (reference sequence). After removal of 0 bases from V and 4 bases from J, the junction contained 5 bases not matched to a gene. The CDR3 contains 17 residues. In DNA, the CDR3 is TGTGCCAGCAGCCAAGATCGGGGACTAGCGGTTTACAATGAGCAGTTCTTC. This codes for CASSQDRGLAVYNEQFF.

This rearrangement joins TRBV27 to TRBJ2-3; D is unresolved. Germline lookup yields CDR1 MNHEY and CDR2 SMNVEV (reference sequence). The length of the CDR3 is 13 residues. Trimming took 5 bases from V and 0 from J, leaving 6 bases between them. CDR3 DNA sequence: TGTGCCAGCAGTCTCGCTAGCACAGATACGCAGTATTTT. This encodes CASSLASTDTQYF.

This chain joins TRBV9 and TRBJ2-7; 8 positions agree with TRBD1. The germline V gene has CDR1 SGDLS and CDR2 YYNGEE. The CDR3 is made up of 15 amino acids. V shed 3 bases and J 4 bases; nucleotides not matched to a gene: 9. The CDR3 coding sequence is TGTGCCAGCAGCGAGTCGACAGGGGAACCGTACGAGCAGTACTTC. Protein product: CASSESTGEPYEQYF.

This clone was recorded once. The chain recombines TRBV5-1 with TRBJ2-7, with 12 bases that match TRBD2. Per the germline V gene, CDR1 is SGHRS and CDR2 is YFSETQ. J was trimmed by 0 bases and V by 0 bases; bases with no gene match: 4. The CDR3 covers 17 residues. As DNA, the CDR3 is TGCGCCAGCAGCTTGGGACTAGCGGGGGCCTTCTCCTACGAGCAGTACTTC. The encoded protein is CASSLGLAGAFSYEQYF.